One and the same sample provided the 22 T cell receptor beta chains below, sequenced in a study of blood T cells in healthy people across ages. PCR was performed a second time for about 6 to 11 cycles using a sample-barcoded 5' primer and a J-beta primer mix. TCRdb ran MiXCR on the 5' RACE reads and lists one entry per CDR3 protein. The sample carries more than 450,000 distinct CDR3 sequences, 25% to 35% recorded once. These data also featured in a second study, about T cells of mothers and their children.

Input material: blood. The receptors shown here come from a boy under 10 years old in good health.

This clonotype was found many times. J is TRBJ2-1 and V is TRBV7-9; TRBD2 matches 8 bases. The V gene's germline CDR1 is SEHNR and CDR2 FQNEAQ (reference sequence). V trimming: 3 bases; J trimming: 2 bases; junction bases outside the gene matches: 15. The CDR3 loop spans 19 amino acids. CDR3 in DNA: TGTGCCAGCAGCTTCCCTCGCCCCACTAGCGGCTCTACCTACAATGAGCAGTTCTTC. It encodes CASSFPRPTSGSTYNEQFF.

In DNA, the CDR3 is TGCAGCGTTGAAGTAGAAAAGGGACAGAAAGCCAAAAACATTCAGTACTTC. Its translation is CSVEVEKGQKAKNIQYF. The chain employs TRBV29-1 and TRBJ2-4; 7 bases map to TRBD1. The J segment lost 0 bases and the V segment lost 1 base, leaving 9 bases of the junction unmatched. Per germline, CDR1 SQVTM and CDR2 ANQGSEA. The CDR3 is made up of 17 amino acids.

The CDR3 loop is CSARGGGRMGRTDTQYF. CDR3 nucleotide sequence: TGCAGTGCTAGAGGGGGCGGGAGAATGGGTCGGACAGATACGCAGTATTTT. The J gene is TRBJ2-3, the V gene TRBV20-1; TRBD2 matches 7 bases. The trim removed 1 base at V and 3 bases at J, leaving 13 bases unmatched. CDR1 and CDR2 (germline): DFQATT, SNEGSKA (reference sequence). CDR3 length: 17 amino acids.

This clonotype was counted only a few times. The rearrangement joins TRBV19 to TRBJ1-6, with no clear D. From germline, CDR1 is LNHDA and CDR2 SQIVND (reference sequence). This CDR3 has 16 residues. Trimming removed 3 bases at V and 0 bases at J, with 9 bases between. CDR3 nucleotides: TGTGCCAGTAGTATCCGGCAGAGCTCCTATAATTCACCCCTCCACTTT. Encoded protein: CASSIRQSSYNSPLHF.

This clonotype was detected a few times. This chain uses TRBV10-3 with TRBJ2-5, with D possibly TRBD1 on 6 matching bases. TRBJ2-1 matches the DNA end more closely, so the J call is doubtful. The CDR3 length is 15 residues. Germline V gene sequence: CDR1 ENHRY, CDR2 SYGVKD. The CDR3 loop reads CAIKFVGTRLNEQFF. The CDR3 nucleotides read TGTGCCATAAAGTTCGTAGGGACACGGCTCAATGAGCAGTTCTTC.

J is TRBJ2-5 and V is TRBV29-1, with TRBD1 matching 8 bases. The tail of the sequence fits TRBJ2-1 better, so the J call may be wrong. Germline V gives CDR1 SQVTM, CDR2 ANQGSEA. This CDR3 comprises 14 residues. The CDR3 spells CSVEGWTGRNEQFF. The CDR3 DNA reads TGCAGCGTTGAAGGGTGGACAGGGCGCAATGAGCAGTTCTTC.

The rearrangement links TRBV5-6 to TRBJ1-2; no clear D gene. The CDR3 is 15 amino acids. V was cut by 1 base and J by 4 bases, with 14 bases left in between. The germline V gene encodes CDR1 SGHDT and CDR2 YYEEEE. CDR3 in DNA: TGTGCCAGCAGCTTGTCGGGTTGGCAGAGCTATGGCTACACCTTC. As protein: CASSLSGWQSYGYTF.

This clonotype has more than one count but fewer than ten. This chain uses TRBV12-3 or TRBV12-4 with TRBJ1-5, with unresolved D. The CDR3 is made up of 15 amino acids. V lost 8 bases and J lost 0, with 14 bases in between. In nucleotides, the CDR3 is TGTGCCAGCTGTTATAGGGCAGATAGCAATCAGCCCCAGCATTTT. Translation gives CASCYRADSNQPQHF.

The chain uses TRBV6-6 and TRBJ2-1; a weak D match, TRBD2 (5 bases). Germline loops: CDR1 MNHNY, CDR2 SVGAGI (reference sequence). The CDR3 is made up of 15 amino acids. V dropped 5 bases and J dropped 2 bases, with 13 bases sitting between them. CDR3 protein: CASSPDSRPYNEQFF. For the CDR3, the DNA is TGTGCCAGCAGTCCGGACTCCCGGCCCTACAATGAGCAGTTCTTC.

The V gene is TRBV9, the J gene TRBJ1-4; D perhaps matches TRBD1 (6 bases). Per germline, CDR1 SGDLS and CDR2 YYNGEE. The ends were cut back, 4 bases at V and 4 bases at J, with 11 bases in the middle. The CDR3 covers 14 residues. The CDR3 is CASSPDRYNEKLFF. The CDR3 nucleotides are TGTGCCAGCAGCCCCGACAGGTATAATGAAAAACTGTTTTTT.

The chain uses TRBV20-1 and TRBJ1-6, with 8 bases lining up with TRBD1. V was clipped by 0 bases and J by 8 bases; unmatched bases: 9. The CDR3 covers 16 residues. Looked up from germline, CDR1 is DFQATT and CDR2 is SNEGSKA (reference sequence). CDR3: CSAREGQGAGYSPLHF. The DNA of the CDR3 is TGCAGTGCTAGAGAAGGCCAGGGGGCAGGTTATTCACCCCTCCACTTT.

This clonotype was counted between two and nine times. The CDR3 bases are TGTGCCAGCAGTGATTTGGACGAAAACTACGAGCAGTACTTC. Translating gives CASSDLDENYEQYF. The chain recombines TRBV2 with TRBJ2-5; D is ambiguous. The J call is doubtful: the DNA matches TRBJ2-7 better. CDR1 is SNHLY and CDR2 is FYNNEI in the germline V gene. The CDR3 consists of 14 residues.

This rearrangement joins TRBV12-3 or TRBV12-4 to TRBJ2-7; TRBD2 aligns across 8 bases. The CDR3 is made up of 14 amino acids. The V segment lost 5 bases and the J segment 2 bases; nucleotides outside the gene matches: 5. CDR3 protein: CASSPGGRPYEQYF. The DNA for the CDR3 is TGTGCCAGCAGTCCTGGCGGGAGGCCCTACGAGCAGTACTTC.

This clonotype appeared a few times. V usage is TRBV15 and J usage is TRBJ1-3, with a tentative D call TRBD1 (5 bases). V was clipped by 5 bases and J by 2 bases, with 10 bases between them. CDR3 length: 14 amino acids. The germline V gene has CDR1 LNHNV and CDR2 YYDKDF (reference sequence). CDR3 nucleotides: TGTGCCACCAGCGGTCGGGGGGCTGGAAACACCATATATTTT. Translating gives CATSGRGAGNTIYF.

The V and J genes are TRBV29-1 and TRBJ2-3; D unresolved. The CDR3 covers 14 residues. Trimming cost V 1 base and J 0 bases, with 8 bases left between them. Per the germline V gene, CDR1 is SQVTM and CDR2 is ANQGSEA. CDR3 coding DNA: TGCAGCGTTGAAGGGGGATATAGCACAGATACGCAGTATTTT. This translates into CSVEGGYSTDTQYF.

The sample holds a few counts of this clonotype. V gene TRBV12-3 or TRBV12-4 combines with J gene TRBJ2-5; D call uncertain. V lost 1 base and J lost 7, with 10 bases in between. The CDR3 length is 13 residues. The CDR3 loop is CASSLGLKGTQYF. DNA for the CDR3: TGTGCCAGCAGTTTAGGATTGAAAGGGACCCAGTACTTC.

This clonotype was seen more than once but under ten times. J is TRBJ2-2 and V is TRBV6-5; D not certain. Trimming removed 10 bases at V and 2 bases at J, with 5 bases between. CDR1 MNHEY and CDR2 SVGAGI come from the germline V gene. The CDR3 is 11 amino acids. Here the CDR3 DNA reads TGTGCCACTCAAAACACCGGGGAGCTGTTTTTT. Translating gives CATQNTGELFF.

This chain joins TRBV6-5 and TRBJ1-1; D is ambiguous. Deletions cut 0 bases from V and 2 bases from J, with 4 bases between. The CDR3 runs to 13 residues. The germline CDR1 and CDR2 sequences are MNHEY and SVGAGI. This chain's CDR3 is CASSYSFNTEAFF. CDR3 nucleotides: TGTGCCAGCAGTTACTCCTTTAACACTGAAGCTTTCTTT.

The rearrangement joins TRBV20-1 to TRBJ1-1; TRBD1 aligns across 9 bases. Germline V CDR1 and CDR2: DFQATT, SNEGSKA (reference sequence). This CDR3 spans 14 amino acids. V trimming: 1 base; J trimming: 3 bases; junction bases outside the gene matches: 3. The CDR3 loop reads CSARGTGVDTEAFF. The CDR3 DNA sequence: TGCAGTGCTAGAGGGACAGGGGTGGACACTGAAGCTTTCTTT.

A few counts support this clonotype. The chain uses TRBV29-1 and TRBJ1-2; D gene unclear. Germline CDR1 reads SQVTM; CDR2 reads ANQGSEA. The CDR3 consists of 11 residues. V shed 6 bases and J shed 6 bases, with 11 bases lying between them. In DNA form, the CDR3 reads TGCAGCGTCTCCTACTCGGATGGCTACACCTTC. The encoded protein is CSVSYSDGYTF. The variable domain in full, with the rest retrieved from reference TRBV29-1 and TRBJ1-2, is SAVISQKPSRDICQRGTSLTIQCQVDSQVTMMFWYRQQPGQSLTLIATANQGSEATYESGFVIDKFPISRPNLTFSTLTVSNMSPEDSSIYLCSVSYSDGYTFGSGTRLTVV.

The chain has TRBV20-1 and TRBJ2-5, with 11 bases that match TRBD2. The germline V gene encodes CDR1 DFQATT and CDR2 SNEGSKA (reference sequence). The J segment lost 2 bases and the V segment lost 8 bases, leaving 7 bases of the junction unmatched. This CDR3 region has 14 residues. The CDR3 DNA reads as TGCAGTCCAGCTAGCGGGGGGACGCAAGAGACCCAGTACTTC. This sequence encodes CSPASGGTQETQYF.

This clonotype occurred a few times. V is TRBV10-3 and J is TRBJ2-7; D possibly corresponds to TRBD2 (6 bases). Germline V gene sequence: CDR1 ENHRY, CDR2 SYGVKD. V lost 6 bases and J 7 bases, leaving 16 bases between the germline ends. The CDR3 covers 13 residues. The CDR3 loop reads CAIRAGLPGEQYF. DNA for the CDR3: TGTGCCATCAGGGCGGGACTTCCTGGGGAGCAGTACTTC.